The 7 T cell receptor beta chains given below trace back to one sample, sequenced in a study of T cells in Graves' hyperthyroidism and ophthalmopathy. TCR beta CDR3 sequences were amplified from RNA transcripts. RT-PCR in the first round (using the HTBI primer set) targeted the TCR CDR3. TCRdb called the multiplex PCR reads again in MiXCR, with one record for every CDR3 protein. The repertoire holds 540,000 or so distinct CDR3 sequences, with around 46% as singletons. Sequenced sample: peripheral blood or thyroid tissue (not recorded which). The receptors shown here come from an adult woman with Graves' disease, either hyperthyroidism or ophthalmopathy (not recorded which).

The chain combines TRBV6-6 with TRBJ2-5; weak D call: TRBD2 (5 bases). The CDR3 consists of 10 residues. Trimming stripped 11 bases from V and 3 bases from J, with 7 bases between. Germline V gives CDR1 MNHNY, CDR2 SVGAGI (reference sequence). CDR3 residues: CAAGEETQYF. The DNA for the CDR3 is TGTGCCGCGGGCGAAGAGACCCAGTACTTC.

The chain has TRBV15 and TRBJ1-6; D uncertain. The CDR3 is 14 amino acids. CDR1 is LNHNV, CDR2 YYDKDF, per germline (reference sequence). The V gene lost 3 bases and the J gene lost 9 bases, with 12 bases spanning the gap. In DNA, the CDR3 is TGTGCCACCAGCAGCTTAGTGTCAGCTTCACCCCTCCACTTT. Translating it yields CATSSLVSASPLHF. The complete variable domain, with remaining parts taken from reference TRBV15 and TRBJ1-6, reads DAMVIQNPRYQVTQFGKPVTLSCSQTLNHNVMYWYQQKSSQAPKLLFHYYDKDFNNEADTPDNFQSRRPNTSFCFLDIRSPGLGDTAMYLCATSSLVSASPLHFGNGTRLTVT.

This clonotype was seen many times. The CDR3 loop reads CASSEPAGSYEQYF. CDR3 in DNA: TGTGCCAGCAGTGAACCAGCGGGATCCTACGAGCAGTACTTC. This chain uses TRBV2 with TRBJ2-7, with TRBD2 matching over 7 bases. The CDR3 has 14 amino acids. V was clipped by 2 bases and J by 1 base; unmatched bases: 2. Germline V CDR1 and CDR2: SNHLY, FYNNEI.

The chain recombines TRBV7-2 with TRBJ1-1; no clear D gene. From germline, CDR1 is SGHTA and CDR2 FQGNSA. CDR3 length equals 14 residues. Trimming removed 1 base from V and 11 bases from J, with 17 bases in between. The CDR3: CASSLGANTREAFF. In nucleotides, the CDR3 is TGTGCCAGCAGCTTAGGCGCCAACACGAGGGAGGCTTTCTTT.

J is TRBJ2-7 and V is TRBV6-5; tentatively, D is TRBD1 (5 bases). In germline, CDR1 is MNHEY, CDR2 SVGAGI. Trimming removed 5 bases at V and 4 bases at J, with 12 bases between. The length of the CDR3 is 13 residues. DNA for the CDR3: TGTGCCAGCAGTCCGACAGTCTTTTACGAGCAGTACTTC. Its protein product is CASSPTVFYEQYF.

This clonotype was recorded a few times. This CDR3 reads CASSQGENTGELFF. CDR3 DNA sequence: TGTGCCAGCAGCCAGGGGGAGAACACCGGGGAGCTGTTTTTT. The rearrangement links TRBV7-8 to TRBJ2-2; 7 bases are shared with TRBD1. V lost 5 bases and J lost 1; bases outside the gene matches: 1. The CDR3 contains 14 residues. Germline V lookup: CDR1 SGHVS, CDR2 FQNEAQ.

This chain joins TRBV29-1 and TRBJ1-1; D is unclear. V lost 6 bases, J lost 4 bases, and 12 bases lay in between. Looked up from germline, CDR1 is SQVTM and CDR2 is ANQGSEA. The CDR3 length is 12 residues. The CDR3 reads CSVGPGSTEAFF. In DNA, the CDR3 is TGCAGCGTAGGCCCGGGGTCCACTGAAGCTTTCTTT.